This T cell receptor (beta chain) was identified in a study of technical replicates of blood from a handful of donors. The germline CDR1 and CDR2 sequences are SEHNR and FQNEAQ (reference sequence). This CDR3 contains 12 residues. Trimming removed 6 bases at V and 5 bases at J, with 11 bases between. This table comes from immunoSEQ multiplex PCR, and its TCRdb copy is limited to in-frame clones, with some not included. Of about 75,000 clones listed, around 91% are singletons. This clone was picked up one time. The chain links TRBV7-9 to TRBJ2-7; D may be TRBD2 (5 bases). The TCR comes from a human donor in good health. Some clones in this sample may be carry-over from other donors' samples. Sequenced: T cells isolated from PBMCs. In DNA form, the CDR3 reads TGTGCCAGCAGGTACGAGGAGGACGAGCAGTACTTC. It translates to CASRYEEDEQYF.